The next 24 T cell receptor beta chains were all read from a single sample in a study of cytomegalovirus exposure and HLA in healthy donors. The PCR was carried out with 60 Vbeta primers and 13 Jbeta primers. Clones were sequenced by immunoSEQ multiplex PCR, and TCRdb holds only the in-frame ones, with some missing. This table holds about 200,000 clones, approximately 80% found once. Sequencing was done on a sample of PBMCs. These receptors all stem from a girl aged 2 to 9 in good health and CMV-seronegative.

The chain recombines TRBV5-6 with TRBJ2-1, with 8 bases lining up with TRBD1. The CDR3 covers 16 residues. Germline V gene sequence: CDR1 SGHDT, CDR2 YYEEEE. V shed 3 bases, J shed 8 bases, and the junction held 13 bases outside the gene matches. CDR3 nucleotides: TGTGCCAGCAGCTACGGAAGGACAGGGATTTTCGATGAGCAGTTCTTC. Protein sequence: CASSYGRTGIFDEQFF.

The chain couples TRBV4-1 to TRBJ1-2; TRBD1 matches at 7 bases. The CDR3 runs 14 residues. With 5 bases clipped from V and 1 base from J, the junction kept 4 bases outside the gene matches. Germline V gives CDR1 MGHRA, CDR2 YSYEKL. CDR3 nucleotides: TGCGCCAGCAGCTTCCGACAGGGTAACTATGGCTACACCTTC. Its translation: CASSFRQGNYGYTF.

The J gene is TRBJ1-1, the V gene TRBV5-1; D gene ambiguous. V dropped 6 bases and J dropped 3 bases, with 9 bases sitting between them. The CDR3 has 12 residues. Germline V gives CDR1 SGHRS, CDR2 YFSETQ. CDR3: CASTGEHTEAFF. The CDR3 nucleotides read TGCGCCAGCACTGGGGAGCACACTGAAGCTTTCTTT.

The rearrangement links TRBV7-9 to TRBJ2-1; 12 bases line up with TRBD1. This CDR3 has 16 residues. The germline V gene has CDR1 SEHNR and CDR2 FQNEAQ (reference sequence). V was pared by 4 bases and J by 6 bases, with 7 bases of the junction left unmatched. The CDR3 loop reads CASSSRGDRGLNEQFF. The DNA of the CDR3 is TGTGCCAGCAGCTCGAGAGGGGACAGGGGGCTCAATGAGCAGTTCTTC.

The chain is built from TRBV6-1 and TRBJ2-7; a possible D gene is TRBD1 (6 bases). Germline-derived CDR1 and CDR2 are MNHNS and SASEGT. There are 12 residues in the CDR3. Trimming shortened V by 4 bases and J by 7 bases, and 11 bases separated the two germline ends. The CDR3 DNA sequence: TGTGCCAGCAGTGGCGCCGGGACAGAGCAGTACTTC. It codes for CASSGAGTEQYF.

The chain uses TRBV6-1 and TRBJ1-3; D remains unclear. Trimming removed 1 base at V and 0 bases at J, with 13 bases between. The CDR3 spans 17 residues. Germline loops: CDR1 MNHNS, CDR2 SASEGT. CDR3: CASSEGGHFVSGNTIYF. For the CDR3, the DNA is TGTGCCAGCAGTGAAGGTGGGCATTTCGTCTCTGGAAACACCATATATTTT.

CDR3 protein: CASNWAGLETQYF. CDR3 in DNA: TGTGCCAGCAACTGGGCCGGCCTGGAGACCCAGTACTTC. This chain uses TRBV6-1 with TRBJ2-5; D not resolved. The length of the CDR3 is 13 residues. With 7 bases removed from V and 5 bases from J, the gap between germline ends came to 14 bases. Germline CDR1 is MNHNS and CDR2 is SASEGT.

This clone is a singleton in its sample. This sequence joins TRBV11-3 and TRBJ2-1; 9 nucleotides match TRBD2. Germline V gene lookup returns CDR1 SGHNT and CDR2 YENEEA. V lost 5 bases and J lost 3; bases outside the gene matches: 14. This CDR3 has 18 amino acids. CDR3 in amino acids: CASSPGGFSGGFYNEQFF. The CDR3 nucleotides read TGTGCCAGCAGCCCGGGTGGGTTCAGCGGGGGGTTCTACAATGAGCAGTTCTTC. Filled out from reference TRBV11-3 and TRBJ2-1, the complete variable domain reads EAGVVQSPRYKIIEKKQPVAFWCNPISGHNTLYWYLQNLGQGPELLIRYENEEAVDDSQLPKDRFSAERLKGVDSTLKIQPAELGDSAVYLCASSPGGFSGGFYNEQFFGPGTRLTVL.

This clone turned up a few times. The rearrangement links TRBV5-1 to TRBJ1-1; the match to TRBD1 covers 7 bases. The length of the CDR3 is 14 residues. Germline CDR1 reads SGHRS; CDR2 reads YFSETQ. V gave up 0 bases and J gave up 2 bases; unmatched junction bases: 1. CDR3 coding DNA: TGCGCCAGCAGCTTGGACAGGGGAAACACTGAAGCTTTCTTT. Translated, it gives CASSLDRGNTEAFF.

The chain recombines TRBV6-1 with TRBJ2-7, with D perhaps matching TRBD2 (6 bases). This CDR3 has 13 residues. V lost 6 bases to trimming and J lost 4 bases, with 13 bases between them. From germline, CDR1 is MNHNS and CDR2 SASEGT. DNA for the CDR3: TGTGCCAGCAGACCCCGGGGGAATTACGAGCAGTACTTC. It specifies CASRPRGNYEQYF.

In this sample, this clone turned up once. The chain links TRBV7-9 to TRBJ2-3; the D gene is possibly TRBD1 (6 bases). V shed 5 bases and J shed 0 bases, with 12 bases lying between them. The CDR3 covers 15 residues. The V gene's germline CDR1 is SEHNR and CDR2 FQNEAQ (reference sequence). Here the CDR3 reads CASSRTDTSTDTQYF. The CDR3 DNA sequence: TGTGCCAGCAGCCGGACAGATACTAGCACAGATACGCAGTATTTT.

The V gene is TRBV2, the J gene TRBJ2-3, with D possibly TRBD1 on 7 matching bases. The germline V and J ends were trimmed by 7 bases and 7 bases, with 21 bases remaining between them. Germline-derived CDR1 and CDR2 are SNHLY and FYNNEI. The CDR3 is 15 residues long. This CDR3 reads CASTLEGQTPYTQYF. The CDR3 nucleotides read TGTGCCAGCACCCTGGAGGGACAGACTCCCTATACGCAGTATTTT.

DNA for the CDR3: TGTGCCAGCAGTCAAATACGGGACAGTCTTGTCTACACCTTC. The encoded protein is CASSQIRDSLVYTF. The chain carries TRBV6-5 and TRBJ1-2; 7 bases fit TRBD1. CDR1 and CDR2 from the germline V gene are MNHEY and SVGAGI. The ends lost 5 bases at V and 10 bases at J; junction bases unmatched: 13. The CDR3 is 14 residues long.

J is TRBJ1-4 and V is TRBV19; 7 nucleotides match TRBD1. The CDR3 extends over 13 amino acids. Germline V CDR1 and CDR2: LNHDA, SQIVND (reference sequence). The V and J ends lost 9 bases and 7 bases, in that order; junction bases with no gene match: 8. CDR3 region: CASQDRVGEKLFF. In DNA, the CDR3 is TGTGCCAGCCAAGACAGGGTTGGTGAAAAACTGTTTTTT.

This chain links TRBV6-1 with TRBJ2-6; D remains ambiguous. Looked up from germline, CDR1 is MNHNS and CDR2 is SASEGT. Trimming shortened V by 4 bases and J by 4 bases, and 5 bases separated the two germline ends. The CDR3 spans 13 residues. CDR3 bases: TGTGCCAGCAGTGCCACAGGGGCCAACGTCCTGACTTTC. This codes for CASSATGANVLTF.

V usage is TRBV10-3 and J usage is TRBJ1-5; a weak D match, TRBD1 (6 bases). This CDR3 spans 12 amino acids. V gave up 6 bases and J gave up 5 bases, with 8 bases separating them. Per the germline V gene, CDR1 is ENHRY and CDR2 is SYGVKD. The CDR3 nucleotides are TGTGCCATCAGCCACAGGGATCAGCCCCAGCATTTT. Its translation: CAISHRDQPQHF.

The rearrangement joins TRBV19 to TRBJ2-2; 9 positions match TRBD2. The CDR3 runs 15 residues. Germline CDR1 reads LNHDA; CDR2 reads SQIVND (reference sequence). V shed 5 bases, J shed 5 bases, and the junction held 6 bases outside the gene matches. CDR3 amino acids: CASSSAGGRTGELFF. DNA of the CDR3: TGTGCCAGTAGTTCAGCGGGAGGTAGGACCGGGGAGCTGTTTTTT.

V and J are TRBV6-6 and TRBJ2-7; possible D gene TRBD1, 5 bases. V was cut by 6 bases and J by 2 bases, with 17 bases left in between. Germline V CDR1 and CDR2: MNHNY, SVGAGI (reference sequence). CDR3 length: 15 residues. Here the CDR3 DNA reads TGTGCCAGCAGCGAACCAGGGTTTACCCCCTACGAGCAGTACTTC. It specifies CASSEPGFTPYEQYF.

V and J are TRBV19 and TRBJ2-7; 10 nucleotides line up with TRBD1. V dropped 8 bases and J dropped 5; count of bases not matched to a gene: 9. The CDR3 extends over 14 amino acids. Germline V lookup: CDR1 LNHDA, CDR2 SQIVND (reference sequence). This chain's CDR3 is CASSMTGGFNEQYF. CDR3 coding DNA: TGTGCCAGTTCTATGACAGGGGGCTTCAACGAGCAGTACTTC.

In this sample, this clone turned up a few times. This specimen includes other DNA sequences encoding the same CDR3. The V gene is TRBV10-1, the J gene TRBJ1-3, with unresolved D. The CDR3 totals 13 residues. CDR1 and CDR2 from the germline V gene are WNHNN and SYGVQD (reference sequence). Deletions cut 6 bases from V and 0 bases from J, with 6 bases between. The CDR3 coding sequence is TGCGCCAGCAGCCGGGACTCTGGAAACACCATATATTTT. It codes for CASSRDSGNTIYF.

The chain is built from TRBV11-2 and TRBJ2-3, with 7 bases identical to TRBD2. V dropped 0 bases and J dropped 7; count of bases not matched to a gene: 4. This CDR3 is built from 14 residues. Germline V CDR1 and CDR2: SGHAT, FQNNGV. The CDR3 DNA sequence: TGTGCCAGCAGCTTAGATGGGAGGGCAAATACGCAGTATTTT. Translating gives CASSLDGRANTQYF.

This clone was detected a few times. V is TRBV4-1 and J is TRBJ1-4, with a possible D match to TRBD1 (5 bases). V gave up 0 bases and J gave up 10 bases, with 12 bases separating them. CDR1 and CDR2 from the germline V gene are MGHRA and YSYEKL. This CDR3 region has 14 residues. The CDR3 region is CASSQDRTRGKLFF. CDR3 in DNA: TGCGCCAGCAGCCAAGACCGGACAAGGGGAAAACTGTTTTTT.

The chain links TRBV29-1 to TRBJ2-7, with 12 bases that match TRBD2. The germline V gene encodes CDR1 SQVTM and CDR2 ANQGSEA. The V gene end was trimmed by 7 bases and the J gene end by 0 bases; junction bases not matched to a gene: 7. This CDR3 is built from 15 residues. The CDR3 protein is CSALSTSGSSYEQYF. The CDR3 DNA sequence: TGCAGCGCCTTATCGACTAGCGGGAGCTCCTACGAGCAGTACTTC.

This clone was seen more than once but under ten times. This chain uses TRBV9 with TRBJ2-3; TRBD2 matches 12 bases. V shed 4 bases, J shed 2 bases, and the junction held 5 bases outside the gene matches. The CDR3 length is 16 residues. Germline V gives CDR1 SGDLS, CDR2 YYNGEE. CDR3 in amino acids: CASSPRTSGVTDTQYF. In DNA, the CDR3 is TGTGCCAGCAGCCCGCGGACTAGCGGGGTCACAGATACGCAGTATTTT.